These T cell receptor beta chains were read from a single sample in a study of blood T cell repertoires in COVID-19. Data came from immunoSEQ multiplex PCR; TCRdb stores just in-frame clones and leaves some out. The sample holds about 180,000 clones, approximately 80% seen once. The sequenced sample consisted of PBMCs or T cells enriched from blood (not recorded which). The receptors were gathered from a man aged 55 to 70 who had been exposed to COVID-19. Each CDR3 is given with its conserved first and last residue. The D gene is left open where the match is weak. The listing skips clone size in some rows; elsewhere it reads once, few, many or a size class.

v_call	d_call	clone_size	j_call	cdr3_aa	cdr3_nt
TRBV5-6	-	-	TRBJ2-6	CASSRKGRLGANVLTF	TGTGCCAGCAGCCGAAAAGGGAGGCTTGGGGCCAACGTCCTGACTTTC
TRBV27	TRBD1	few	TRBJ2-6	CASRKGAAGANVLTF	TGTGCCAGCAGAAAGGGGGCAGCTGGGGCCAACGTCCTGACTTTC
TRBV7-8	-	once	TRBJ2-7	CASSLGVTYEQYF	TGTGCCAGCAGCTTAGGTGTAACCTACGAGCAGTACTTC
TRBV11-3	-	once	TRBJ1-6	CASSLARDSPLHF	TGTGCCAGCAGCCTAGCCCGGGATTCACCCCTCCACTTT
TRBV7-2	-	-	TRBJ1-4	CASSLADRRNEKLFF	TGTGCCAGCAGCTTAGCCGACAGGCGTAATGAAAAACTGTTTTTT
TRBV2	-	-	TRBJ1-2	CASNRRVYGYTF	TGTGCCAGCAACAGGCGCGTCTATGGCTACACCTTC
TRBV6-5	-	-	TRBJ1-3	CASSYSTGQGLAIYF	TGTGCCAGCAGTTACTCTACAGGGCAGGGGTTGGCCATATATTTT
TRBV6-5	TRBD1	-	TRBJ1-6	CASSYSGTENSPLHF	TGTGCCAGCAGTTACTCCGGGACAGAGAATTCACCCCTCCACTTT
TRBV24-1	TRBD1	-	TRBJ2-7	CATSEPGQGAHRHF	TGTGCCACCAGCGAACCGGGACAGGGGGCCCACCGACACTTC
TRBV5-6	-	-	TRBJ1-1	CASSGGPGGNTEAFF	TGTGCCAGCAGCGGGGGGCCGGGGGGGAACACTGAAGCTTTCTTT
TRBV6-5	TRBD1	few	TRBJ1-6	CASSYSKWDRLSPLHF	TGTGCCAGCAGTTACTCGAAATGGGACAGACTCTCACCCCTCCACTTT
TRBV19	-	-	TRBJ2-6	CASIPRISSGANVLTF	TGTGCCAGTATCCCCAGAATATCCTCTGGGGCCAACGTCCTGACTTTC
TRBV7-3	-	-	TRBJ2-3	CASSPGPGKGDTQYF	TGTGCCAGCAGCCCCGGACCAGGGAAGGGCGATACGCAGTATTTT
TRBV27	-	-	TRBJ1-1	CASSLSNGAFTEAFF	TGTGCCAGCAGTTTATCGAACGGTGCATTCACTGAAGCTTTCTTT
TRBV19	TRBD2	-	TRBJ2-7	CASSTWTSGTYEQYF	TGTGCCAGTAGTACCTGGACTAGCGGGACCTACGAGCAGTACTTC
TRBV19	TRBD1	-	TRBJ1-1	CASSGQGALKAFF	TGTGCCAGTAGCGGACAGGGGGCTCTTAAAGCTTTCTTT
TRBV5-8	TRBD1	-	TRBJ2-5	CASSPDRGRQETQYF	TGTGCCAGCAGCCCCGACAGGGGGCGTCAAGAGACCCAGTACTTC
TRBV19	-	-	TRBJ1-2	CASSIDGGRSADVANYGYTF	TGTGCCAGTAGTATAGACGGGGGTCGGTCCGCGGATGTAGCTAACTATGGCTACACCTTC
TRBV18	-	-	TRBJ1-1	CASSALGAMGWDTEAFF	TGTGCCAGCTCCGCCCTGGGGGCCATGGGATGGGACACTGAAGCTTTCTTT
TRBV9	-	-	TRBJ1-3	CASSVGDMNSGNTIYF	TGTGCCAGCAGCGTAGGGGACATGAACTCTGGAAACACCATATATTTT
TRBV25-1	TRBD2	-	TRBJ2-5	CASSEWTSGRTQETQYF	TGTGCCAGCAGTGAATGGACTAGCGGGAGGACCCAAGAGACCCAGTACTTC
TRBV30	-	-	TRBJ1-2	CAWTGDGLGYYGYTF	TGTGCCTGGACAGGGGACGGCCTGGGGTACTATGGCTACACCTTC
TRBV20-1	TRBD2	-	TRBJ2-1	CSASLAGGPYEQFF	TGCAGTGCTAGTCTAGCGGGAGGGCCCTATGAGCAGTTCTTC
TRBV7-2	TRBD2	few	TRBJ2-3	CASRRQAGGPDTQYF	TGTGCCAGCAGGAGACAGGCGGGAGGGCCCGATACGCAGTATTTT
TRBV5-4	TRBD1	-	TRBJ1-2	CASSLGGQGGYGYTF	TGTGCCAGCAGCTTGGGGGGACAGGGCGGATATGGCTACACCTTC
TRBV9	TRBD2	-	TRBJ2-1	CASSVGTSGISYNEQFF	TGTGCCAGCAGCGTAGGGACTAGCGGAATCTCCTACAATGAGCAGTTCTTC
TRBV9	TRBD2	-	TRBJ2-2	CASSPRGDYTGELFF	TGTGCCAGCAGCCCGCGGGGGGACTACACCGGGGAGCTGTTTTTT
TRBV10-3	TRBD1	-	TRBJ2-2	CAISTTGLPGTGELFF	TGTGCCATCAGTACGACAGGGCTCCCGGGCACCGGGGAGCTGTTTTTT
TRBV28	TRBD1	few	TRBJ1-3	CASSPVAGGSYSGNTIYF	TGTGCCAGCAGCCCCGTGGCAGGGGGCTCCTATTCTGGAAACACCATATATTTT
TRBV30	TRBD1	once	TRBJ1-5	CAWSEGQGEQPQHF	TGTGCCTGGAGTGAGGGACAGGGGGAGCAGCCCCAGCATTTT
TRBV10-2	-	-	TRBJ2-1	CASRGRGGTDEQFF	TGCGCCAGCAGGGGTAGGGGGGGTACAGATGAGCAGTTCTTC
TRBV5-1	TRBD2	-	TRBJ2-7	CASGMGLAGGRSLLEQYF	TGCGCCAGCGGGATGGGACTAGCGGGAGGGCGATCCCTCCTCGAGCAGTACTTC